These T cell receptor beta chains were read from a single sample in a study of T cells in Graves' hyperthyroidism and ophthalmopathy. A single record per CDR3 protein comes from TCRdb applying MiXCR to the multiplex PCR reads. This sample has over 250,000 distinct CDR3 sequences, with approximately 21% found just once. The source material was blood. Every receptor here comes from a man aged 30 to 45 with Graves' ophthalmopathy. Each CDR3 is given with its conserved first and last residue. A D gene is named only where the DNA matches it firmly. Rows may omit the clone size; those that give it use once, few, many or a size class.

-,TRBV28,TRBD2,12,TRBJ2-1,TGTGCCAGCAGTCCCCCGGGAGGGAATCAGTTCTTC,CASSPPGGNQFF
few,TRBV6-1,-,18,TRBJ1-5,TGTGCCAGCAGTGAAAGGGCGGACGTCCTATATAGCAATCAGCCCCAGCATTTT,CASSERADVLYSNQPQHF
many,TRBV20-1,TRBD2,15,TRBJ2-7,TGCAGTGCTAGTGCGTCTAGCGGGAGGGCCGGGGAGCAGTACTTC,CSASASSGRAGEQYF
-,TRBV7-8,TRBD2,19,TRBJ2-7,TGTGCCAGCAGCTTGTGGTCGGTGCGGCAACTAGCGGGAAATTACGAGCAGTACTTC,CASSLWSVRQLAGNYEQYF
-,TRBV2,-,14,TRBJ2-1,TGTGCCAGTCTAAAGGACTACGGGAACAATGAGCAGTTCTTC,CASLKDYGNNEQFF
few,TRBV24-1,-,12,TRBJ1-2,TGTGCCACCAGTGATTTAGGGTATGGCTACACCTTC,CATSDLGYGYTF
many,TRBV10-3,-,11,TRBJ2-7,TGTGCCATCAGTGAAGGGTACGAGCAGTACTTC,CAISEGYEQYF
-,TRBV10-3,-,14,TRBJ1-5,TGTGCCATCAGTGACAGGGCTAGCAATCAGCCCCAGCATTTT,CAISDRASNQPQHF
-,TRBV3-1,-,17,TRBJ1-6,TGTGCCAGCAGCCCCGCGGTTGGGAAGAAACGGGATTCACCCCTCCACTTT,CASSPAVGKKRDSPLHF
-,TRBV28,-,15,TRBJ1-4,TGTGCCAGCAAATTAAGAGGGGAGGGGAATGAAAAACTGTTTTTT,CASKLRGEGNEKLFF
-,TRBV6-2/TRBV6-3,TRBD2,15,TRBJ2-1,TGTGCCAGCAGTGGACTAGCGGGAGATCGAAATGAGCAGTTCTTC,CASSGLAGDRNEQFF
many,TRBV2,TRBD1,19,TRBJ1-1,TGTGCCAGCAGTGTCCCAACCCTGCTACGACAGGGGAGAAACACTGAAGCTTTCTTT,CASSVPTLLRQGRNTEAFF
-,TRBV11-3,-,15,TRBJ1-6,TGTGCCAGCCAAGAAAGGGCAGTGGAAAGCTCACCCCTCCACTTT,CASQERAVESSPLHF
-,TRBV14,TRBD1,15,TRBJ1-2,TGTGCCAGCAGCCCCCGAAGACAGGGGGACTATGGCTACACCTTC,CASSPRRQGDYGYTF
-,TRBV11-3,-,13,TRBJ2-7,TGTGCCAGCAGCTTCGGGGAAGTCTACGAGCAGTACTTC,CASSFGEVYEQYF